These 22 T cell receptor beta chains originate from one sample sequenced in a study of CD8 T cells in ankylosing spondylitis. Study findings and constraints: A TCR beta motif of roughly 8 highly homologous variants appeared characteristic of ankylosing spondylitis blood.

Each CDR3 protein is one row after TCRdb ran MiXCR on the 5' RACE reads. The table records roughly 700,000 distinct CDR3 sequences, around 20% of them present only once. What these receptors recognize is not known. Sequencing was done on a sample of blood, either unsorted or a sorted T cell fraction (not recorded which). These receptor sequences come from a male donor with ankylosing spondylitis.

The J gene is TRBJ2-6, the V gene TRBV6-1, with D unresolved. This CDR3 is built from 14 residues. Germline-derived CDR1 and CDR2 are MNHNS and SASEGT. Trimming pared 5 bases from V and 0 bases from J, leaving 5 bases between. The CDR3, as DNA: TGTGCCAGCAGTAAGCGCTCTGGGGCCAACGTCCTGACTTTC. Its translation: CASSKRSGANVLTF.

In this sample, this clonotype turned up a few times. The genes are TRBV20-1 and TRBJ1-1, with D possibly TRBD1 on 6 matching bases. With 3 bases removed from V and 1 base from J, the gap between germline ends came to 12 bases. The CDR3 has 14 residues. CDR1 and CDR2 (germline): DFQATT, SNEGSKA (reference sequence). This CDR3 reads CSARRGASNTEAFF. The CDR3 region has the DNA TGCAGTGCTAGGCGGGGGGCCTCGAACACTGAAGCTTTCTTT.

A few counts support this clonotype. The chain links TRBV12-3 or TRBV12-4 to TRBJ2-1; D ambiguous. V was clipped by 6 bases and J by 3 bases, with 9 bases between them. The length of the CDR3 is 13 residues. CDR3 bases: TGTGCCAGCAGCCCCCCGCTCTACAATGAGCAGTTCTTC. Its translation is CASSPPLYNEQFF.

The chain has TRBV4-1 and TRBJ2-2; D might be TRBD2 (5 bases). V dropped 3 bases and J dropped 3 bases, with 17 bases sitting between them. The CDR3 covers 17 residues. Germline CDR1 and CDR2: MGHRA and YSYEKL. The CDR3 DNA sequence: TGCGCCAGCAGCCATCGGGGTGGGGTTAGTGACACCGGGGAGCTGTTTTTT. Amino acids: CASSHRGGVSDTGELFF.

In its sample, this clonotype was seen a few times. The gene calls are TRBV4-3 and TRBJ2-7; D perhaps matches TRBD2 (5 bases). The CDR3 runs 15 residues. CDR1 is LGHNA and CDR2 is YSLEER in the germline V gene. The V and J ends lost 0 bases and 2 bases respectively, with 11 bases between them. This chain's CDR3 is CASSQEEDGTYEQYF. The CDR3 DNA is TGCGCCAGCAGCCAAGAGGAGGACGGGACCTACGAGCAGTACTTC.

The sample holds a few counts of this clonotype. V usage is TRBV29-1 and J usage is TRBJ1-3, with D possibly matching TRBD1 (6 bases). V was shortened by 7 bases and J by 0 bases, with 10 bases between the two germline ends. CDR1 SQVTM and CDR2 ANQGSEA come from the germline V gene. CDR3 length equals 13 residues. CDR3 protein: CSGTGNSGNTIYF. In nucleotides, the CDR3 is TGCAGCGGTACAGGGAACTCTGGAAACACCATATATTTT.

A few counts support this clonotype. CDR3 sequence: CASRSLSSQETQYF. The DNA of the CDR3 is TGTGCCAGCAGAAGTTTGTCTAGCCAAGAGACCCAGTACTTC. This chain connects TRBV28 to TRBJ2-5, with no clear D. This CDR3 contains 14 residues. Germline-derived CDR1 and CDR2 are MDHEN and SYDVKM. V was cut by 6 bases and J by 1 base, with 12 bases left in between.

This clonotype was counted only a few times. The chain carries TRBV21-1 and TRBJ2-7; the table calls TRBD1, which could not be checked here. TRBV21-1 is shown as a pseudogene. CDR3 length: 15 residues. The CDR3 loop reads CASSKYGTGSGEQYF. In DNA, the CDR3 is TGTGCCAGCAGCAAATACGGGACAGGGTCCGGCGAGCAGTACTTC.

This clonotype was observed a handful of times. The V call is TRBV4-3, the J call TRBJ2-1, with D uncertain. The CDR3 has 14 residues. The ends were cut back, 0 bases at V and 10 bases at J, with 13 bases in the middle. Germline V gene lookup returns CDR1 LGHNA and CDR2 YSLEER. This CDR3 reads CASSQDKVAGEQFF. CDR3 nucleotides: TGCGCCAGCAGCCAAGATAAGGTCGCCGGGGAGCAGTTCTTC.

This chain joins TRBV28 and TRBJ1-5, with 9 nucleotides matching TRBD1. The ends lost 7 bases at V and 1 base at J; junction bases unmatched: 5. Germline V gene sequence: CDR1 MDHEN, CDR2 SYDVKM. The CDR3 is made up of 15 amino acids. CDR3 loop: CASTGQGRSNQPQHF. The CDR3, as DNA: TGTGCCAGCACGGGACAGGGACGGAGCAATCAGCCCCAGCATTTT.

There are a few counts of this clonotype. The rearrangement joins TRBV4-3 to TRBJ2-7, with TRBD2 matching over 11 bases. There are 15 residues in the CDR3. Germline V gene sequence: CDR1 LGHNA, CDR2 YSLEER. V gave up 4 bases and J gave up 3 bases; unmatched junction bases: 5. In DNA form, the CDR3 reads TGCGCCAGCAGCCTGAAGACTAGCGGGAACTACGAGCAGTACTTC. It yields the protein CASSLKTSGNYEQYF.

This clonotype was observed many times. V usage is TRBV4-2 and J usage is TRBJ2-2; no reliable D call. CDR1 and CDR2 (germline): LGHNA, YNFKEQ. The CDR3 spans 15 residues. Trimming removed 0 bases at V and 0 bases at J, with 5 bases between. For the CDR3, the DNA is TGTGCCAGCAGCCAAGAGAGAACGAACACCGGGGAGCTGTTTTTT. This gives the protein CASSQERTNTGELFF.

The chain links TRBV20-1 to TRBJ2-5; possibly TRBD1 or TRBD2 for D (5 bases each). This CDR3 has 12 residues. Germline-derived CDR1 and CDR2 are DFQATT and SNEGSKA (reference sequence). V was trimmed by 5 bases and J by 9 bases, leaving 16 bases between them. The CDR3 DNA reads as TGCAGTGCTGGAAGGGACCTCCGAGCCCAGTACTTC. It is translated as CSAGRDLRAQYF.

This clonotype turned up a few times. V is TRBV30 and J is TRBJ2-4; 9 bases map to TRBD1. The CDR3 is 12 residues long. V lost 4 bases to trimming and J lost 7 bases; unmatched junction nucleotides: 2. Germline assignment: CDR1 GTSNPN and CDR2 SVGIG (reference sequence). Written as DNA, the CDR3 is TGTGCCTGGAAAGGACAGGGGAACATTCAGTACTTC. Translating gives CAWKGQGNIQYF.

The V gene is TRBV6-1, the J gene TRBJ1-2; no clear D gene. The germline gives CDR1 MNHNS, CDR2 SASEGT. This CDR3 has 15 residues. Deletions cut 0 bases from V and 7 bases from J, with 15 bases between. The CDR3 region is CASSEAGGHYSGYTF. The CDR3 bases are TGTGCCAGCAGTGAAGCGGGAGGCCATTACTCTGGCTACACCTTC.

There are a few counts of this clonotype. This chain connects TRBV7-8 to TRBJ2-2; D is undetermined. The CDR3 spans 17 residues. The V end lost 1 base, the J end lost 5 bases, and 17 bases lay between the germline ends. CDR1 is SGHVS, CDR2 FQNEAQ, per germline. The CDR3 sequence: CASSLVGALTSTGELFF. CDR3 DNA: TGTGCCAGCAGCTTAGTGGGTGCCCTGACTTCAACCGGGGAGCTGTTTTTT.

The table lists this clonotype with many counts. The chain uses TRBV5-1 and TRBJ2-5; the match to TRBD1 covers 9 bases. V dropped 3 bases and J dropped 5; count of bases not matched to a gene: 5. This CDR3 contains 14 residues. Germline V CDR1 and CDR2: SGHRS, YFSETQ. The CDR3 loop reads CASSWGQGEETQYF. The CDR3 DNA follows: TGCGCCAGCAGCTGGGGACAGGGTGAGGAGACCCAGTACTTC.

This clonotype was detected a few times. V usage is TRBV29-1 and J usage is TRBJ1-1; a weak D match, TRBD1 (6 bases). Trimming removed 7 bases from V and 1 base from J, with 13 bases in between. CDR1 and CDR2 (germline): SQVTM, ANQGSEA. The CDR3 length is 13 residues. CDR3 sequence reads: CSGKGHSNTEAFF. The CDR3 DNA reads TGCAGCGGAAAGGGACACTCGAACACTGAAGCTTTCTTT.

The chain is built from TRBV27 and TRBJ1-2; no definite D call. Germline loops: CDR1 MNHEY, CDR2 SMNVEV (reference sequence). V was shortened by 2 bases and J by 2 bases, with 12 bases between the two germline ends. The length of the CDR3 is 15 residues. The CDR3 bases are TGTGCCAGCAGTTTAGGTCCGCGACCGAACTATGGCTACACCTTC. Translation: CASSLGPRPNYGYTF.

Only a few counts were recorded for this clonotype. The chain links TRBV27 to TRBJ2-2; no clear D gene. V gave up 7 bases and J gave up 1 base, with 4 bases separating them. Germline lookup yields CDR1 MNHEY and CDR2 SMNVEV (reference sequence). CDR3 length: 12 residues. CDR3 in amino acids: CASMGNTGELFF. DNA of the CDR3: TGTGCCAGCATGGGGAACACCGGGGAGCTGTTTTTT.

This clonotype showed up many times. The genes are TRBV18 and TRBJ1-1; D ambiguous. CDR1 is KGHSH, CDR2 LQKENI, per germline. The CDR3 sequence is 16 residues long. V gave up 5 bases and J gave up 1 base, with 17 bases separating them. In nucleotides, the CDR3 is TGTGCCAGCTCAAAGACCCTTGTGAGAGGGAACACTGAAGCTTTCTTT. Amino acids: CASSKTLVRGNTEAFF.

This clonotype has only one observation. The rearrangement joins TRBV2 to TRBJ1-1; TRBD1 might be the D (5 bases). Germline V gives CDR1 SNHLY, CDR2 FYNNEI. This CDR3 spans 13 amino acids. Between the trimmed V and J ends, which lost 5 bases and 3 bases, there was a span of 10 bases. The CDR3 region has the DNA TGTGCCAGCAGTTCAGGGCTCGACACTGAAGCTTTCTTT. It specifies CASSSGLDTEAFF.